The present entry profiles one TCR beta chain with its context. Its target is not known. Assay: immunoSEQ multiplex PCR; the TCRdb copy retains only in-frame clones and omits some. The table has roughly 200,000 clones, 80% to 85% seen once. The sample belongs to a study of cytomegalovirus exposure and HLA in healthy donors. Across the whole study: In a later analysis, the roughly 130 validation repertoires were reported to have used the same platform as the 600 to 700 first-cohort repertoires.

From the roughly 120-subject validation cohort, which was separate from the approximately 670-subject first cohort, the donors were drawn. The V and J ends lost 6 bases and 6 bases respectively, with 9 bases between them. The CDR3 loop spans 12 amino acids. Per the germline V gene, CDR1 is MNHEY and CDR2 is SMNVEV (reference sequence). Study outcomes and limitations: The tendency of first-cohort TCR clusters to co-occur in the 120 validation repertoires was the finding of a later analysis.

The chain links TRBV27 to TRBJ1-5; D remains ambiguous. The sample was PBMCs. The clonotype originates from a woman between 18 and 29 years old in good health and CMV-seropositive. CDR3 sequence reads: CASRGGSQPQHF. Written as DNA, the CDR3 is TGTGCCAGCAGAGGAGGTTCTCAGCCCCAGCATTTT.